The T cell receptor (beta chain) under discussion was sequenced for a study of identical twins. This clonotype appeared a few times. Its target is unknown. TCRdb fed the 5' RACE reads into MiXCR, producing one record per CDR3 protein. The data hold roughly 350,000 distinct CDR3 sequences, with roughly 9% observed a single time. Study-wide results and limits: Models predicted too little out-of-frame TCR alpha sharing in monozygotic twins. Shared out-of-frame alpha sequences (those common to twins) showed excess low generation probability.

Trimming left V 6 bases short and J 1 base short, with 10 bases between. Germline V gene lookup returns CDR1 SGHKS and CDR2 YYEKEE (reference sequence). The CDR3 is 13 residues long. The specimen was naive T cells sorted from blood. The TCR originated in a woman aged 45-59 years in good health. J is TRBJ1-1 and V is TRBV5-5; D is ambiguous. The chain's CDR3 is CASILGQNTEAFF. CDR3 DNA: TGTGCCAGCATCCTGGGCCAGAACACTGAAGCTTTCTTT.